This T cell receptor beta chain was captured by sequencing in a study of beta chain features in type 1 diabetes. Overall study results and limits: Type 1 diabetes patients had moderately but significantly shorter TCRB CDR3s in all four CD4+ subsets. Individuals with type 1 diabetes displayed fewer insertions and more deletions at VDJ junctions.

The germline CDR1 and CDR2 sequences are SGHTA and FQGNSA. There are 15 residues in the CDR3. The V gene lost 2 bases and the J gene lost 2 bases, with 12 bases spanning the gap. Expressed TCRB transcripts got sequenced, as all isolated RNA was reverse transcribed. Here immunoSEQ multiplex PCR was the method, and the copy in TCRdb shows in-frame clones only, minus some. Among about 290,000 clones listed, about 8.5% were seen once. Stem cell-like memory, regulatory, central memory and naive CD4+ cells were sorted via CD45RO/CCR7/CD25/CD127/CD95/CD27. In regard to this clone: What it binds is unknown.

The sequencing input was central memory CD4+ T cells from blood. This clonotype originated in a woman younger than 30 in good health. This chain connects TRBV7-2 to TRBJ2-5, with D possibly called TRBD1 or TRBD2 (5 bases each). The CDR3 region has the DNA TGTGCCAGCAGCTTAAGGGGACGGAATCAAGAGACCCAGTACTTC. Its protein is CASSLRGRNQETQYF.